This T cell receptor (beta chain) was identified during a study of cytomegalovirus exposure and HLA in healthy donors. Turning to this clone: Its antigen remains unknown.

General study points: The classifier reportedly diagnosed cytomegalovirus status with high specificity and sensitivity.

CDR3 length equals 12 residues. From germline, CDR1 is SQVTM and CDR2 ANQGSEA. The V end lost 4 bases, the J end lost 8 bases, and 11 bases lay between the germline ends. The PCR was carried out with 60 Vbeta primers and 13 Jbeta primers. Here immunoSEQ multiplex PCR was the method, and the copy in TCRdb shows in-frame clones only, minus some. The table shows about 100,000 clones, with around 77% occurring only once. This clonotype was sampled from a male donor in good health and CMV-seropositive. This chain links TRBV29-1 with TRBJ1-4; no clear D gene. Sample: PBMCs. In nucleotides, the CDR3 is TGCAGCGTTGGAGGGTATGGGGAAAAACTGTTTTTT. This codes for CSVGGYGEKLFF.